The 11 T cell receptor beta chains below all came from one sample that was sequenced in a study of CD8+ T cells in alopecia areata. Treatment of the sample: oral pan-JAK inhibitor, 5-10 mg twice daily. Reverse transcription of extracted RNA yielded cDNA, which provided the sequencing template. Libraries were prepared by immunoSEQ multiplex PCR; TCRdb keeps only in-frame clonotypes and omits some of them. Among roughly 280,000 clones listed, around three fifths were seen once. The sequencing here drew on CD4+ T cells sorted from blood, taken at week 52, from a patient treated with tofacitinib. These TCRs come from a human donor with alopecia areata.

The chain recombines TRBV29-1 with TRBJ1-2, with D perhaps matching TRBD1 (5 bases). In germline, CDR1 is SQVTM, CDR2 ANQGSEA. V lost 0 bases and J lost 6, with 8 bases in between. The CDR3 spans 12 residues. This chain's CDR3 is CSVEEGRHGYTF. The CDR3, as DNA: TGCAGCGTTGAAGAGGGGCGGCATGGCTACACCTTC.

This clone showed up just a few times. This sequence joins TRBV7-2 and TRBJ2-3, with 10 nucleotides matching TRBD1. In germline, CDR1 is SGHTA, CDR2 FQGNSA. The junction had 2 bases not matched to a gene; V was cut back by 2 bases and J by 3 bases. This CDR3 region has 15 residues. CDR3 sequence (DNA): TGTGCCAGCAGCTTACCGGGACAGGGGACAGATACGCAGTATTTT. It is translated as CASSLPGQGTDTQYF.

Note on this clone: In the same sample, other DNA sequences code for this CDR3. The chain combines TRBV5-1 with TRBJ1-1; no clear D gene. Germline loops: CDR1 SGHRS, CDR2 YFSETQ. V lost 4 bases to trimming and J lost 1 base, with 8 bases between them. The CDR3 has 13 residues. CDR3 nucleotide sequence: TGCGCCAGCAGCGTGGACGGGAACACTGAAGCTTTCTTT. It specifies CASSVDGNTEAFF.

CDR3 sequence reads: CASSPRPGDVEQYF. CDR3 bases: TGCGCCAGCAGCCCGCGGCCCGGGGACGTGGAGCAGTACTTC. This sequence joins TRBV5-1 and TRBJ2-7, with D perhaps being TRBD1 or TRBD2 (5 bases each). With 4 bases removed from V and 7 bases from J, the gap between germline ends came to 18 bases. Germline lookup yields CDR1 SGHRS and CDR2 YFSETQ. The CDR3 spans 14 residues.

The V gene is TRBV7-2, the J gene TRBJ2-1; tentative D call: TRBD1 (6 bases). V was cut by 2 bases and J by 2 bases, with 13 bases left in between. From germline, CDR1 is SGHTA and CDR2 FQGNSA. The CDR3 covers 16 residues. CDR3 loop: CASSLSRQATYNEQFF. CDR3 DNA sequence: TGTGCCAGCAGCTTATCACGACAGGCCACCTACAATGAGCAGTTCTTC.

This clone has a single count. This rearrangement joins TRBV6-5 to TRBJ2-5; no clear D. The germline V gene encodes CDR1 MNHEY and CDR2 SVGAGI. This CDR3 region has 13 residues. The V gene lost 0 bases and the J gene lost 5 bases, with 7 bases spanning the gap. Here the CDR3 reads CASSYSARETQYF. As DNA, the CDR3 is TGTGCCAGCAGTTACTCAGCTAGGGAGACCCAGTACTTC.

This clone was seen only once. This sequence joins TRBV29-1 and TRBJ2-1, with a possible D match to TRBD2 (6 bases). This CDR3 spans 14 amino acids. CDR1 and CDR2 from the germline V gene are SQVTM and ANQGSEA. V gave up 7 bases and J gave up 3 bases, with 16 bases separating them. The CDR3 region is CSGGLADLYNEQFF. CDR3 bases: TGCAGCGGGGGGTTAGCGGACCTCTACAATGAGCAGTTCTTC.

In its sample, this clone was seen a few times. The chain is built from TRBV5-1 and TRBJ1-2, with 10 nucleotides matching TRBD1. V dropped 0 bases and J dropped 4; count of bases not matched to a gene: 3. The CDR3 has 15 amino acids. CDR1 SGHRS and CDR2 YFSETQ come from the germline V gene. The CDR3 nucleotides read TGCGCCAGCAGCTTGGGACAGGGGGCCGTCTATGGCTACACCTTC. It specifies CASSLGQGAVYGYTF.

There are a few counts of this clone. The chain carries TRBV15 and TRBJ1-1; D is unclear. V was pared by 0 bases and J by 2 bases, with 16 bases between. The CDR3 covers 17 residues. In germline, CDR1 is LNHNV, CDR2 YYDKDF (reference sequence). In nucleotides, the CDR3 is TGTGCCACCAGCAGAGATACTTTCGTCGGCATAAACACTGAAGCTTTCTTT. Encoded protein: CATSRDTFVGINTEAFF.

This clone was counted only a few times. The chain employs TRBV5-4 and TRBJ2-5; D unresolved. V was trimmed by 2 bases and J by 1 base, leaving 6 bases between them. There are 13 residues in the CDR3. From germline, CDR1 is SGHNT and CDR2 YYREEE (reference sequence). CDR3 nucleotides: TGTGCCAGCAGCTTCAACCTCCAAGAGACCCAGTACTTC. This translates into CASSFNLQETQYF.

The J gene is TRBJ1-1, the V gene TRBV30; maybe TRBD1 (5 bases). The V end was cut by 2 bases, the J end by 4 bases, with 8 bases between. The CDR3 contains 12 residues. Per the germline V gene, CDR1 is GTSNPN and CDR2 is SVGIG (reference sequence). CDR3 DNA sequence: TGTGCCTGGAGTCCAGGGTCCACTGAAGCTTTCTTT. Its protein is CAWSPGSTEAFF.